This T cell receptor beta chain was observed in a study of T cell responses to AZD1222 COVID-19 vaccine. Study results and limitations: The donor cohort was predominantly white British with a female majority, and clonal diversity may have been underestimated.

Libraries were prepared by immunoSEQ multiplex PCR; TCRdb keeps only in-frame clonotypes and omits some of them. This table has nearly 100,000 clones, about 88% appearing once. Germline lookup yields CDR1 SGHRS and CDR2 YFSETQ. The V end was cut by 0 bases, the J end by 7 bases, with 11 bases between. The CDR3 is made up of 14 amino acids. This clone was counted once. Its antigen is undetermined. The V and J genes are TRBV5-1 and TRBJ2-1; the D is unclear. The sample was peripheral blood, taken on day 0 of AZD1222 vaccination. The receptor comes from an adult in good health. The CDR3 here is CASSLAAAWNEQFF. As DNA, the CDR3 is TGCGCCAGCAGCTTGGCTGCAGCGTGGAATGAGCAGTTCTTC. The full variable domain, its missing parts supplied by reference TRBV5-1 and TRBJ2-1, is KAGVTQTPRYLIKTRGQQVTLSCSPISGHRSVSWYQQTPGQGLQFLFEYFSETQRNKGNFPGRFSGRQFSNSRSEMNVSTLELGDSALYLCASSLAAAWNEQFFGPGTRLTVL.